The clone carrying this TCR beta chain has just a few counts. This CDR3 region has 13 residues. V was shortened by 6 bases and J by 6 bases, with 14 bases between the two germline ends. CDR1 and CDR2 from the germline V gene are SNHLY and FYNNEI. The method was immunoSEQ multiplex PCR; TCRdb's version includes in-frame clones alone and lacks a portion of them. This sample carries roughly 90,000 clones, roughly 80% of them seen once, and the ten largest clones take more than 9%. The time point: blood 4 weeks post-SBRT, at nephrectomy. The treatment here: 15 Gy SBRT to primary tumor, nephrectomy 4 weeks later. This renal cell carcinoma was of the clear cell type. This sample was taken from a study of radiation and T cells in renal cell carcinoma.

The chain uses TRBV2 and TRBJ1-2; D unresolved. This clonotype was obtained from a man aged 45-60 years with renal cell carcinoma. Sequencing was performed on blood, taken from a patient whose treatment included radiotherapy and nephrectomy. The DNA for the CDR3 is TGTGCCAGCAGCCCAGACGGGGATCATGGCTACACCTTC. Encoded protein: CASSPDGDHGYTF.